One and the same sample provided the 14 T cell receptor beta chains below, sequenced in a study of cytomegalovirus exposure and HLA in healthy donors. Primers included in the PCR were 60 Vbeta and 13 Jbeta primers. Assay: immunoSEQ multiplex PCR; the TCRdb copy retains only in-frame clones and omits some. The table lists under 110,000 clones, roughly 80% of them singletons. Material: PBMCs. The source of these receptors is a man between 40 and 49 years old in good health and CMV-seronegative.

In its sample, this clone was seen once. In DNA, the CDR3 is TGTGCCAGCAGCGTTGCCGGGACTAGCGGGGGGAAAGAGACCCAGTACTTC. Translation: CASSVAGTSGGKETQYF. The rearrangement joins TRBV7-9 to TRBJ2-5, with TRBD2 matching over 15 bases. Trimming took 5 bases from V and 3 from J; bases not matched to a gene: 7. Germline V gives CDR1 SEHNR, CDR2 FQNEAQ (reference sequence). This CDR3 is 17 amino acids long.

The gene calls are TRBV5-8 and TRBJ1-1, with D unresolved. With 3 bases removed from V and 7 bases from J, the gap between germline ends came to 10 bases. The CDR3 has 12 amino acids. CDR1 is SGHTS and CDR2 is YDEGEE in the germline V gene. CDR3 bases: TGTGCCAGCAGCTCATACAGATTTGAAGCTTTCTTT. This gives the protein CASSSYRFEAFF.

The rearrangement links TRBV5-1 to TRBJ2-3, with TRBD2 as a possible D gene (5 bases). V gave up 0 bases and J gave up 0 bases, with 8 bases separating them. From germline, CDR1 is SGHRS and CDR2 YFSETQ. CDR3 length: 15 amino acids. CDR3 sequence reads: CASSLARGSTDTQYF. Here the CDR3 DNA reads TGCGCCAGCAGCTTGGCCCGGGGTAGCACAGATACGCAGTATTTT.

Comments on this clone: Just one base apart from a much larger clone, this may be a read error. The chain links TRBV6-6 to TRBJ2-5, with 13 bases matching TRBD2. J was trimmed by 2 bases and V by 8 bases; bases with no gene match: 2. Germline lookup yields CDR1 MNHNY and CDR2 SVGAGI (reference sequence). The CDR3 sequence is 14 residues long. CDR3 nucleotide sequence: TGTGCCAGCGGGACTAGCGGGGAGCAAGAGACCCAGTACTTC. Its translation: CASGTSGEQETQYF.

The J gene is TRBJ1-2, the V gene TRBV18; no reliable D call. Trimming cost V 2 bases and J 7 bases, with 17 bases left between them. Germline CDR1 reads KGHSH; CDR2 reads LQKENI. The CDR3 consists of 15 residues. This CDR3 reads CASSPEAAATRGYTF. The CDR3 region has the DNA TGTGCCAGCTCACCAGAGGCAGCCGCGACGCGTGGCTACACCTTC.

This CDR3 is CASRSGFQETQYF. In nucleotides, the CDR3 is TGTGCCAGCAGGTCGGGATTCCAAGAGACCCAGTACTTC. This chain connects TRBV5-4 to TRBJ2-5; a weak D match, TRBD2 (5 bases). The CDR3 has 13 amino acids. Deletions cut 5 bases from V and 1 base from J, with 9 bases between. Looked up from germline, CDR1 is SGHNT and CDR2 is YYREEE (reference sequence).

This clone was observed a single time. The chain links TRBV9 to TRBJ2-5; D is unresolved. Germline lookup yields CDR1 SGDLS and CDR2 YYNGEE. The CDR3 runs 13 residues. Trimming shortened V by 2 bases and J by 2 bases, and 7 bases separated the two germline ends. The CDR3 DNA sequence: TGTGCCAGCAGCGTGACTGAACAAGAGACCCAGTACTTC. It specifies CASSVTEQETQYF.

This clone showed up just a few times. The chain recombines TRBV11-1 with TRBJ2-7; the D gene is possibly TRBD1 (5 bases). Trimming left V 5 bases short and J 3 bases short, with 14 bases between. CDR3 length: 14 amino acids. Germline CDR1 and CDR2: SGHAT and FQDESV (reference sequence). CDR3 sequence reads: CASSPRPDSYEQYF. CDR3 nucleotide sequence: TGTGCCAGCAGCCCCAGACCCGACAGCTACGAGCAGTACTTC. Drawing the rest from reference TRBV11-1 and TRBJ2-7, the complete variable domain is EAEVAQSPRYKITEKSQAVAFWCDPISGHATLYWYRQILGQGPELLVQFQDESVVDDSQLPKDRFSAERLKGVDSTLKIQPAELGDSAMYLCASSPRPDSYEQYFGPGTRLTVT.

This chain uses TRBV6-1 with TRBJ2-4; tentative D call: TRBD2 (7 bases). Trimming cost V 1 base and J 0 bases, with 22 bases left between them. The length of the CDR3 is 20 residues. CDR1 and CDR2 from the germline V gene are MNHNS and SASEGT. The CDR3 region has the DNA TGTGCCAGCAGTGAAGTTCTCGGGAGGTTGGACAGACTAGCCAAAAACATTCAGTACTTC. Translation: CASSEVLGRLDRLAKNIQYF.

This clone was found once. The chain couples TRBV6-5 to TRBJ1-2, with a weak D call TRBD1 (5 bases). Trimming shortened V by 5 bases and J by 4 bases, and 11 bases separated the two germline ends. The CDR3 is 13 residues long. From germline, CDR1 is MNHEY and CDR2 SVGAGI. CDR3 protein: CASSTGGIYGYTF. CDR3 coding DNA: TGTGCCAGCAGTACCGGGGGGATCTATGGCTACACCTTC.

DNA for the CDR3: TGTGCCAGCAGCCCAAGGGACACCAGCACAGATACGCAGTATTTT. It is translated as CASSPRDTSTDTQYF. The chain couples TRBV7-9 to TRBJ2-3, with D possibly matching TRBD1 (6 bases). V was shortened by 5 bases and J by 0 bases, with 12 bases between the two germline ends. Germline values: CDR1 SEHNR, CDR2 FQNEAQ (reference sequence). The CDR3 contains 15 residues.

The V and J genes are TRBV9 and TRBJ2-3; maybe TRBD2 (5 bases). From germline, CDR1 is SGDLS and CDR2 YYNGEE. Trimming shortened V by 2 bases and J by 7 bases, and 14 bases separated the two germline ends. The CDR3 covers 14 residues. CDR3 loop: CASSVHFEGNTQYF. Here the CDR3 DNA reads TGTGCCAGCAGCGTCCATTTCGAGGGCAATACGCAGTATTTT. The full variable domain, in which reference TRBV9 and TRBJ2-3 provide the parts outside the CDR3, is DSGVTQTPKHLITATGQRVTLRCSPRSGDLSVYWYQQSLDQGLQFLIQYYNGEERAKGNILERFSAQQFPDLHSELNLSSLELGDSALYFCASSVHFEGNTQYFGPGTRLTVL.

The chain couples TRBV18 to TRBJ2-7; D not resolved. Per the germline V gene, CDR1 is KGHSH and CDR2 is LQKENI. The CDR3 is 16 amino acids. V lost 1 base, J lost 0 bases, and 13 bases lay in between. CDR3 residues: CASSPRATMSSYEQYF. CDR3 DNA: TGTGCCAGCTCACCACGCGCCACTATGAGCTCCTACGAGCAGTACTTC.

A few counts support this clone. The rearrangement links TRBV5-1 to TRBJ2-5; tentatively, D is TRBD2 (6 bases). Trimming shortened V by 0 bases and J by 6 bases, and 15 bases separated the two germline ends. Germline values: CDR1 SGHRS, CDR2 YFSETQ. The CDR3 sequence is 15 residues long. The CDR3 loop is CASSLGGTEIKTQYF. Here the CDR3 DNA reads TGCGCCAGCAGCTTGGGTGGGACTGAGATAAAGACCCAGTACTTC.